This T cell receptor beta chain was obtained from a study of T cell changes during pregnancy in multiple sclerosis (dated by TCRdb to the late 2010s). As for the study more broadly: Changes in the T cell repertoire over the course of pregnancy were examined in this study in women with multiple sclerosis.

Libraries were built with the immunoSEQ multiplex PCR assay. In TCRdb, the immuneACCESS table is reduced to in-frame sequences with V and J assigned. These tables do not hold every clone; where another copy was compared, an unresolved V gene accounts for under half, and the others remain unexplained. The sample includes about 57,000 clones, with 80% to 95% observed a single time. The ten largest make up about 0.75% of the sample. In regard to this clone: No antigen is known for it. No base quality information exists; no much larger clone differs at one position.

V loses 6 bases of germline sequence and J loses 7 bases, and the interval between the two ends is 9 bases. There are 11 amino acids in the CDR3, from cysteine to phenylalanine inclusive. Of all the DNA, just the CDR3 is kept, 33 bases in frame from base 1. CDR1 SNHLY and CDR2 FYNNEI are derived from the germline V gene. The specimen was CD4+ T cells from peripheral blood mononuclear cells, collected in the third trimester of pregnancy. This sequence originates from a female donor with multiple sclerosis, enrolled in a pregnancy study. This chain is built from TRBV2 and TRBJ2-5; the D segment cannot be called with confidence. CDR3 sequence: CASSRTGTQYF. The DNA sequence is TGTGCCAGCAGCCGAACGGGGACCCAGTACTTC.